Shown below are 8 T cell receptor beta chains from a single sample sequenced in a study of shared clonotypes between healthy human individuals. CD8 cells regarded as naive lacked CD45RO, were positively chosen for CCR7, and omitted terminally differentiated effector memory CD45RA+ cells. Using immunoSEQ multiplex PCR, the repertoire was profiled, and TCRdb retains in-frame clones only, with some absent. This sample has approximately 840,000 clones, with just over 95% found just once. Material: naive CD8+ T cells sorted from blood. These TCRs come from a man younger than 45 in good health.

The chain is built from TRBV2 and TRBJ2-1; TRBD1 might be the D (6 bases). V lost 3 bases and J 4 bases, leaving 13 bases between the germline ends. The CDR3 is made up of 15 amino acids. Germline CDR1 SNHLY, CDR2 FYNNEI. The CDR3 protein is CASSDVAGEYNEQFF. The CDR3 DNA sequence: TGTGCCAGCAGTGATGTGGCAGGGGAATACAATGAGCAGTTCTTC.

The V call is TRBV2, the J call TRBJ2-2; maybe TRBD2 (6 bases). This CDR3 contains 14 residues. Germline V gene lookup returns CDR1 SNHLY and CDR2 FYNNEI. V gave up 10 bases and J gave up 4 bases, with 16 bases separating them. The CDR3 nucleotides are TGTGCCACCCTTCGGGACTCTTCCACCGGGGAGCTGTTTTTT. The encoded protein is CATLRDSSTGELFF.

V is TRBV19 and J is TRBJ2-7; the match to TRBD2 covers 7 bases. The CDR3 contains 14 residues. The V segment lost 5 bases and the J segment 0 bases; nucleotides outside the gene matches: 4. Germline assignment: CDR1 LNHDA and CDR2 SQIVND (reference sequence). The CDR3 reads CASSPKRDSYEQYF. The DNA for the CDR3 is TGTGCCAGTAGTCCCAAGCGGGACTCCTACGAGCAGTACTTC.

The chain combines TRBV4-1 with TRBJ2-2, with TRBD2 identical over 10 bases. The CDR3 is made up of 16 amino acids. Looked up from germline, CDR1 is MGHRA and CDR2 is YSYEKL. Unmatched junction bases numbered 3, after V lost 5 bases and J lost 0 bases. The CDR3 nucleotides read TGCGCCAGCAGCAGGACTAGCGGACCGAACACCGGGGAGCTGTTTTTT. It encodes CASSRTSGPNTGELFF.

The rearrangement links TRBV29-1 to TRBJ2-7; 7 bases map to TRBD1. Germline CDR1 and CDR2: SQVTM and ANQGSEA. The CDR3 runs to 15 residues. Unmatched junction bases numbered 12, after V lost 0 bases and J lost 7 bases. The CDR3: CSVEEANRGPLEQYF. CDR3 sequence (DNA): TGCAGCGTTGAAGAAGCGAACAGGGGCCCTCTGGAGCAGTACTTC.

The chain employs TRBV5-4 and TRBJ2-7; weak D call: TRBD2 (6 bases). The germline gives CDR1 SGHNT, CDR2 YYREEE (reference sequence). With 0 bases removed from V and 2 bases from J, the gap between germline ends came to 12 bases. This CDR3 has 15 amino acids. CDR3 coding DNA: TGTGCCAGCAGCTTGGGGACTACCCTAGCCTACGAGCAGTACTTC. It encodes CASSLGTTLAYEQYF.

The CDR3 coding sequence is TGCGCCAGCAGTCCACGAAAGCACATGAACACTGAAGCTTTCTTT. It specifies CASSPRKHMNTEAFF. The chain uses TRBV10-2 and TRBJ1-1; no clear D gene. Trimming stripped 5 bases from V and 0 bases from J, with 13 bases between. The CDR3 sequence is 15 residues long. CDR1 and CDR2 (germline): WSHSY, SAAADI.

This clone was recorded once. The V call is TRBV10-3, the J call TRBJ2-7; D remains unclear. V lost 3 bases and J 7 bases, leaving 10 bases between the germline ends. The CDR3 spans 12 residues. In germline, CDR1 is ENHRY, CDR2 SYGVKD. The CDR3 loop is CAISDFTGEQYF. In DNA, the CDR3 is TGTGCCATCAGTGATTTTACTGGGGAGCAGTACTTC.